Below are 22 T cell receptor beta chains sequenced from a single sample in a study of blood T cell repertoires in COVID-19 (dated by TCRdb to the early 2020s). Libraries were made using the immunoSEQ multiplex PCR assay. TCRdb took this table from immuneACCESS and kept in-frame rearrangements with V and J called. Such tables lack part of the clones; where checked against another copy, unresolved V genes explain under half of the gap, and the rest is unexplained. The sample yields some 110,000 clones; roughly nine tenths were counted once. The ten largest account for about 1.9% of the sample. The sequencing sample was made of peripheral blood. Receptors originate from a man aged 45-65 years with COVID-19, enrolled during active disease.

The chain carries TRBV28 and TRBJ2-7, with D possibly TRBD2 on 5 matching bases. The ends were cut back, 5 bases at V and 1 base at J, with 12 bases in the middle. The CDR3 has 14 residues. CDR1 and CDR2 (germline): MDHEN, SYDVKM. The CDR3 loop is CASSPLDSSYEQYF. DNA of the CDR3: TGTGCCAGCAGTCCCCTGGACTCTTCCTACGAGCAGTACTTC.

The rearrangement links TRBV25-1 to TRBJ2-1; D possibly corresponds to TRBD2 (6 bases). V lost 1 base and J 7 bases, leaving 17 bases between the germline ends. The CDR3 length is 16 residues. The germline V gene encodes CDR1 MGHDK and CDR2 SYGVNS. CDR3 bases: TGTGCCAGCAGTGAATTAGACCGCATTGGGGGGAATGAGCAGTTCTTC. It specifies CASSELDRIGGNEQFF.

The chain joins TRBV27 to TRBJ2-1; D is perhaps TRBD2 (6 bases). The CDR3 sequence is 14 residues long. Trimming pared 4 bases from V and 6 bases from J, leaving 13 bases between. In germline, CDR1 is MNHEY, CDR2 SMNVEV (reference sequence). The CDR3 nucleotides read TGTGCCAGCAGTTACGGGGGTCAGCGCAATGAGCAGTTCTTC. Amino acid sequence: CASSYGGQRNEQFF.

V gene TRBV7-9 combines with J gene TRBJ2-1; D is uncertain. V was clipped by 1 base and J by 7 bases, with 11 bases between them. CDR3 size: 14 residues. Germline CDR1 is SEHNR and CDR2 is FQNEAQ (reference sequence). The chain's CDR3 is CASSLGSSENEQFF. The CDR3 region has the DNA TGTGCCAGCAGCTTAGGGAGTTCTGAGAATGAGCAGTTCTTC.

Regarding this clone: The same CDR3 can be traced to other DNA sequences in this sample. The CDR3: CASSQDRGGGDTQYF. DNA of the CDR3: TGCGCCAGCAGCCAAGACAGGGGAGGGGGAGATACGCAGTATTTT. This chain links TRBV4-1 with TRBJ2-3, with a weak D call TRBD2 (7 bases). With 0 bases removed from V and 5 bases from J, the gap between germline ends came to 12 bases. CDR3 size: 15 residues. Germline V gene lookup returns CDR1 MGHRA and CDR2 YSYEKL.

The V and J genes are TRBV7-9 and TRBJ2-6, with D perhaps matching TRBD1 (6 bases). V lost 5 bases and J 4 bases, leaving 24 bases between the germline ends. There are 19 residues in the CDR3. Germline V CDR1 and CDR2: SEHNR, FQNEAQ (reference sequence). CDR3 sequence reads: CASSPPLRDKGPGANVLTF. The CDR3 coding sequence is TGTGCCAGCAGCCCTCCCCTCCGGGACAAGGGGCCCGGGGCCAACGTCCTGACTTTC. Looking up the rest from reference TRBV7-9 and TRBJ2-6 gives the full variable domain: DTGVSQNPRHKITKRGQNVTFRCDPISEHNRLYWYRQTLGQGPEFLTYFQNEAQLEKSRLLSDRFSAERPKGSFSTLEIQRTEQGDSAMYLCASSPPLRDKGPGANVLTFGAGSRLTVL.

The chain couples TRBV24-1 to TRBJ2-1; no reliable D call. CDR3 size: 14 residues. Germline lookup yields CDR1 KGHDR and CDR2 SFDVKD. Trimming removed 4 bases at V and 6 bases at J, with 12 bases between. CDR3 protein: CATSDPRMVNEQFF. The DNA for the CDR3 is TGTGCCACCAGTGACCCCAGGATGGTCAATGAGCAGTTCTTC.

This chain uses TRBV18 with TRBJ2-7; 10 nucleotides match TRBD1. The CDR3 contains 16 residues. Unmatched junction bases numbered 8, after V lost 4 bases and J lost 2 bases. Looked up from germline, CDR1 is KGHSH and CDR2 is LQKENI. The CDR3 here is CASSLTGTGVPYEQYF. CDR3 DNA: TGTGCCAGCTCACTTACCGGGACAGGGGTACCCTACGAGCAGTACTTC.

This chain connects TRBV7-6 to TRBJ2-7; TRBD2 matches 11 bases. This CDR3 has 15 amino acids. Germline CDR1 and CDR2: SGHVS and FNYEAQ. Germline trimming cut 1 base from V and 6 bases from J; bases unmatched to any gene: 5. The CDR3 reads CASSLGTSGSSEQYV. CDR3 DNA sequence: TGTGCCAGCAGCTTAGGAACTAGCGGGAGTAGCGAGCAGTACGTC.

The rearrangement links TRBV25-1 to TRBJ1-6; D not resolved. V dropped 5 bases and J dropped 10 bases, with 12 bases sitting between them. The CDR3 runs 13 residues. The germline gives CDR1 MGHDK, CDR2 SYGVNS. The CDR3 reads CASSPRLESPLHF. The CDR3 DNA reads TGTGCCAGCAGTCCGAGACTGGAATCACCCCTCCACTTT.

V usage is TRBV5-1 and J usage is TRBJ1-4, with 8 bases matching TRBD1. The CDR3 runs 14 residues. Trimming cost V 0 bases and J 5 bases; bases outside gene matches: 0. Looked up from germline, CDR1 is SGHRS and CDR2 is YFSETQ. The CDR3 nucleotides read TGCGCCAGCAGCTTGGGACAGGGGAATGAAAAACTGTTTTTT. It specifies CASSLGQGNEKLFF.

This chain joins TRBV6-5 and TRBJ2-7; 8 nucleotides align to TRBD1. CDR3 length: 15 residues. Germline CDR1 MNHEY, CDR2 SVGAGI. V was pared by 4 bases and J by 1 base, with 6 bases of the junction left unmatched. CDR3 sequence: CASSFGTGYSYEQYF. Written as DNA, the CDR3 is TGTGCCAGCAGTTTTGGGACAGGATATTCCTACGAGCAGTACTTC.

The chain uses TRBV11-2 and TRBJ2-7; 9 bases line up with TRBD2. The CDR3 is 15 residues long. Germline V gene sequence: CDR1 SGHAT, CDR2 FQNNGV. V was clipped by 3 bases and J by 5 bases; unmatched bases: 8. This CDR3 is CASSLGLAGTDEQYV. The DNA of the CDR3 is TGTGCCAGCAGCTTGGGTCTAGCGGGAACTGACGAGCAGTACGTC.

This clone was seen a handful of times. The chain couples TRBV21-1 to TRBJ2-2; TRBD1 is taken as the D call from the table, unchecked against the DNA. TRBV21-1 constitutes a pseudogene. This CDR3 spans 16 amino acids. CDR3 residues: CASSRDKGQGSGELFF. CDR3 sequence (DNA): TGTGCCAGCAGCAGGGATAAGGGACAGGGTAGCGGGGAGCTGTTTTTT.

The chain recombines TRBV5-1 with TRBJ1-2, with TRBD1 identical over 7 bases. This CDR3 has 14 residues. Germline lookup yields CDR1 SGHRS and CDR2 YFSETQ. J was trimmed by 0 bases and V by 6 bases; bases with no gene match: 5. The CDR3 DNA reads as TGCGCCAGCACCGAGACAGGGACTAACTATGGCTACACCTTC. This sequence encodes CASTETGTNYGYTF.

For the CDR3, the DNA is TGTGCCAGCAGTTACCCCGGGACAATAGCGGGCTACACCTTC. This translates into CASSYPGTIAGYTF. V usage is TRBV6-6 and J usage is TRBJ1-2, with D perhaps TRBD1 (6 bases). V gave up 2 bases and J gave up 8 bases, with 15 bases separating them. Germline assignment: CDR1 MNHNY and CDR2 SVGAGI (reference sequence). The CDR3 length is 14 residues.

The V gene is TRBV11-2, the J gene TRBJ2-3; the match to TRBD2 covers 10 bases. This CDR3 region has 13 residues. Trimming took 5 bases from V and 8 from J; bases not matched to a gene: 4. Germline-derived CDR1 and CDR2 are SGHAT and FQNNGV. CDR3: CASSGQREGTQYF. The CDR3 bases are TGTGCCAGCAGCGGGCAGCGGGAGGGTACGCAGTATTTT. Complete variable domain (other parts from reference TRBV11-2 and TRBJ2-3): EAGVAQSPRYKIIEKRQSVAFWCNPISGHATLYWYQQILGQGPKLLIQFQNNGVVDDSQLPKDRFSAERLKGVDSTLKIQPAKLEDSAVYLCASSGQREGTQYFGPGTRLTVL.

The chain links TRBV5-1 to TRBJ2-7; 7 nucleotides agree with TRBD1. Trimming took 4 bases from V and 3 from J; bases not matched to a gene: 10. Per the germline V gene, CDR1 is SGHRS and CDR2 is YFSETQ. This CDR3 is 15 amino acids long. The DNA for the CDR3 is TGCGCCAGCAGCGCGGCCCAGGGGGTAGACTACGAGCAGTACTTC. Translated, it gives CASSAAQGVDYEQYF.

This chain joins TRBV28 and TRBJ2-2, with D possibly TRBD2 on 6 matching bases. Germline lookup yields CDR1 MDHEN and CDR2 SYDVKM. Trimming took off 7 bases at V and 14 bases at J, with 26 bases between the two ends. The CDR3 has 15 amino acids. CDR3 coding DNA: TGTGCCAGCAAGGGGCAGGGTGAAGGGTCGGCGGGACTGTTTTTT. Amino acids: CASKGQGEGSAGLFF.

V is TRBV6-1 and J is TRBJ2-4; TRBD1 matches 9 bases. Germline V gene lookup returns CDR1 MNHNS and CDR2 SASEGT. The CDR3 contains 17 residues. The J segment lost 2 bases and the V segment lost 4 bases, leaving 9 bases of the junction unmatched. CDR3 protein: CASSGLTGGETKNIQYF. The CDR3 coding sequence is TGTGCCAGCAGTGGACTTACAGGGGGCGAGACCAAAAACATTCAGTACTTC.

In its sample, this clone was seen once. The chain carries TRBV6-1 and TRBJ1-1, with 10 bases matching TRBD1. The junction had 7 bases not matched to a gene; V was cut back by 0 bases and J by 9 bases. The CDR3 sequence is 15 residues long. Germline V CDR1 and CDR2: MNHNS, SASEGT. The CDR3 DNA reads as TGTGCCAGCAGTGAAGCGCAGGGGACAGGGGTGAAAGCTTTCTTT. Translating it yields CASSEAQGTGVKAFF.

CDR3 sequence (DNA): TGCGCCAGCAGCCAAGATTGGGGACAGACCACCGGGGAGCTGTTTTTT. Translation gives CASSQDWGQTTGELFF. This chain joins TRBV4-3 and TRBJ2-2; 7 nucleotides match TRBD1. CDR1 is LGHNA and CDR2 is YSLEER in the germline V gene. The CDR3 sequence is 16 residues long. J lost 4 bases, V lost 0 bases, and 5 bases had no gene match.